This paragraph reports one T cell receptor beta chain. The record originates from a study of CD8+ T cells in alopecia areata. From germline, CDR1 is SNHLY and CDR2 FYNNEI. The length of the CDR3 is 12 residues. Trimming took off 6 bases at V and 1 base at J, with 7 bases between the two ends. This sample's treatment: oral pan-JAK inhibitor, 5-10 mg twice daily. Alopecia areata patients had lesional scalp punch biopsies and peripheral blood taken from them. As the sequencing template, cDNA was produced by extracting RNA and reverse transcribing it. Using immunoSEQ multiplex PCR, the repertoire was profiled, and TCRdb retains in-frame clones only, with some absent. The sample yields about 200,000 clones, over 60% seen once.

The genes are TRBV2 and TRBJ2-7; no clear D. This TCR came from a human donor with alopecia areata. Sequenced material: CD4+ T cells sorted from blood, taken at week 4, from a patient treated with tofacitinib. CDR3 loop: CASRQESYEQYF. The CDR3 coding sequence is TGTGCCAGCAGGCAGGAGTCCTACGAGCAGTACTTC.